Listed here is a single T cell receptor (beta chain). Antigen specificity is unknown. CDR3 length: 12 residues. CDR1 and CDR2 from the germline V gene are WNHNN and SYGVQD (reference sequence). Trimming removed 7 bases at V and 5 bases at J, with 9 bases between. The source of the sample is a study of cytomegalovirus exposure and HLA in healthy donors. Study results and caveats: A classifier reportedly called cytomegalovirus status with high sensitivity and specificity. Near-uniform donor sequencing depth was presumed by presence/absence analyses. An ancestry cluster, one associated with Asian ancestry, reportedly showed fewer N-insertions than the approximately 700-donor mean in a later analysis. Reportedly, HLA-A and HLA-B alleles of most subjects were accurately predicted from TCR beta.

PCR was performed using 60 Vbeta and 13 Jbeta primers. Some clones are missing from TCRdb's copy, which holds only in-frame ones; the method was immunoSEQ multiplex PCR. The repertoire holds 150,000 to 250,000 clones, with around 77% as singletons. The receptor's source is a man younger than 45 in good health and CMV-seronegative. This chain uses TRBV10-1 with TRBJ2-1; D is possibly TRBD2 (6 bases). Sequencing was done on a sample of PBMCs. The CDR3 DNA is TGCGCCAGCAAGGGAGGAGACAATGAGCAGTTCTTC. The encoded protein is CASKGGDNEQFF.